This TCR beta chain derives from a study of vaccination effects on CD4 cells after COVID-19. Looking at the study overall: Participants received two doses of either the BNT162b2 or mRNA-1273 vaccine.

On this clone itself: Its matching antigen is unknown.

Prior to sequencing, the ViraFEST assay stimulated PBMC with viral peptide pools, which expanded the antigen-specific CD4+ T cells. Culture proceeded for under twelve days, and CD4+ T cells were then isolated. For each well, over 1.5 million PBMC were cultured with 9 to 10 IU/ml IL-2 and roughly 9.2 ug/ml peptides. Study-wide results and caveats: Clones from infection and from vaccination both contracted markedly late after vaccination. Researchers report that only 1 of 255 vaccine-induced clones in healthy vaccinees cross-reacted with common cold coronaviruses.

This table comes from immunoSEQ multiplex PCR, and its TCRdb copy is limited to in-frame clones, with some not included. The table records approximately 11,000 clones, less than 80% of them present only once. Per the germline V gene, CDR1 is MNHNS and CDR2 is SASEGT. Trimming cost V 0 bases and J 7 bases, with 10 bases left between them. The CDR3 is 13 residues long. The chain is built from TRBV6-1 and TRBJ2-7; perhaps TRBD1 as D (5 bases). The source material was CD4+ T cells from PBMCs cultured with HCoV-229E spike peptides, sampled before COVID-19 vaccination. This TCR was recovered from a human donor who received a COVID-19 vaccine. The CDR3 protein is CASSEADRVEQYF. The CDR3 bases are TGTGCCAGCAGTGAAGCCGACAGAGTTGAGCAGTACTTC.